A single sample gave rise to the 4 T cell receptor beta chains below, sequenced in a study of blood T cell repertoires in COVID-19. The repertoire was sequenced with immunoSEQ multiplex PCR; TCRdb's copy has only in-frame clones and lacks some. Of 200,000 or so clones listed, about 86% are singletons. Sequencing input: peripheral blood. These receptors all stem from a man between 25 and 39 years old with active or convalescent COVID-19.

The chain joins TRBV12-3 or TRBV12-4 to TRBJ2-7; 8 nucleotides align to TRBD2. Trimming cost V 7 bases and J 6 bases; bases outside gene matches: 8. This CDR3 has 13 amino acids. The CDR3 DNA sequence: TGTGCCAGCACCCGTAGCGGGATGGGCGAGCAGTACTTC. Translating it yields CASTRSGMGEQYF.

Details on this clone: The junction differs from germline at one of its ends, possibly a read error. This rearrangement joins TRBV7-7 to TRBJ2-6; 9 nucleotides agree with TRBD1. In germline, CDR1 is SSHAT, CDR2 FNYEAQ (reference sequence). There are 17 residues in the CDR3. The CDR3 here is CASSPGQGISGANVLTF. The CDR3 bases are TGTGCTAGCAGTCCGGGACAGGGAATCTCTGGGGCCAACGTCCTGACTTTC.

The V call is TRBV6-5, the J call TRBJ2-3; TRBD2 might be the D (6 bases). Per the germline V gene, CDR1 is MNHEY and CDR2 is SVGAGI. This CDR3 has 14 residues. The V end lost 6 bases, the J end lost 2 bases, and 12 bases lay between the germline ends. For the CDR3, the DNA is TGTGCCAGCAGCCCCGGGAGTTACACAGATACGCAGTATTTT. As protein: CASSPGSYTDTQYF.

The CDR3 sequence: CASSLWGQGSNQPQHF. DNA for the CDR3: TGTGCCAGCAGTTTATGGGGACAGGGGAGCAATCAGCCCCAGCATTTT. The chain combines TRBV28 with TRBJ1-5; 10 nucleotides match TRBD1. J lost 1 base, V lost 0 bases, and 0 bases had no gene match. CDR1 and CDR2 from the germline V gene are MDHEN and SYDVKM. CDR3 size: 16 residues.